These 26 T cell receptor beta chains were all obtained from the same sample, sequenced in a study of cytomegalovirus exposure and HLA in healthy donors. Both 60 Vbeta primers and 13 Jbeta primers went into the PCR. Assay: immunoSEQ multiplex PCR; the TCRdb copy retains only in-frame clones and omits some. The profile covers tens of thousands of clones, with 81% appearing a single time and about 1.2% taken by the ten largest. Sequenced material: PBMCs. Source of these receptors: a girl aged 2 to 10 in good health and CMV-seropositive.

The J gene is TRBJ1-2, the V gene TRBV18; D is uncertain. Germline V gives CDR1 KGHSH, CDR2 LQKENI. The CDR3 is 14 residues long. The ends were cut back, 3 bases at V and 6 bases at J, with 14 bases in the middle. The CDR3 reads CASSPPGGYDGYTF. DNA for the CDR3: TGTGCCAGCTCACCCCCGGGAGGGTACGATGGCTACACCTTC. Looking up the rest from reference TRBV18 and TRBJ1-2 gives the full variable domain: NAGVMQNPRHLVRRRGQEARLRCSPMKGHSHVYWYRQLPEEGLKFMVYLQKENIIDESGMPKERFSAEFPKEGPSILRIQQVVRGDSAAYFCASSPPGGYDGYTFGSGTRLTVV.

This chain uses TRBV27 with TRBJ2-7; 8 bases line up with TRBD1. The CDR3 length is 15 residues. Trimming removed 3 bases from V and 1 base from J; junction bases left unmatched: 5. Germline lookup yields CDR1 MNHEY and CDR2 SMNVEV (reference sequence). CDR3 DNA: TGTGCCAGCAGTTTCGGTACAGGGGGTTCCTACGAGCAGTACTTC. Amino acid sequence: CASSFGTGGSYEQYF.

J is TRBJ2-3 and V is TRBV5-1; perhaps TRBD1 as D (6 bases). Per the germline V gene, CDR1 is SGHRS and CDR2 is YFSETQ. The CDR3 is made up of 13 amino acids. Trimming took 4 bases from V and 2 from J, leaving 8 bases between them. CDR3 sequence reads: CASSRQVTDTQYF. As DNA, the CDR3 is TGCGCCAGCAGCCGACAGGTCACAGATACGCAGTATTTT.

Notes on this clone: This CDR3 is also generated by other DNA sequences in the sample. This chain links TRBV30 with TRBJ1-5; D is unclear. Between the trimmed V and J ends, which lost 3 bases and 3 bases, there was a span of 9 bases. There are 13 residues in the CDR3. CDR1 and CDR2 (germline): GTSNPN, SVGIG (reference sequence). In DNA form, the CDR3 reads TGTGCCTGGAGCAGAGGCTTCAATCAGCCCCAGCATTTT. This gives the protein CAWSRGFNQPQHF.

This rearrangement joins TRBV6-6 to TRBJ2-1; 8 bases agree with TRBD2. V shed 6 bases, J shed 8 bases, and the junction held 12 bases outside the gene matches. Germline CDR1 is MNHNY and CDR2 is SVGAGI (reference sequence). The CDR3 sequence is 15 residues long. The CDR3 bases are TGTGCCAGCAGCAATTCGGTGGTAGCGGGGTATGAGCAGTTCTTC. It translates to CASSNSVVAGYEQFF.

Details on this clone: One end of the junction varies from germline; a read error may be responsible. The chain links TRBV15 to TRBJ1-5; D is ambiguous. This CDR3 has 16 residues. Germline CDR1 and CDR2: LNHNV and YYDKDF (reference sequence). The CDR3 reads CATSREALLGNQPRHF. In nucleotides, the CDR3 is TGTGCCACCAGCAGAGAGGCCCTGCTGGGCAATCAGCCCCGGCATTTT.

The chain couples TRBV27 to TRBJ2-7; 10 positions agree with TRBD2. Losses at the gene ends were 5 bases for V and 5 bases for J; bases not matched to a gene: 6. The CDR3 has 14 amino acids. Germline V lookup: CDR1 MNHEY, CDR2 SMNVEV (reference sequence). In DNA, the CDR3 is TGTGCCAGCAGTCCAAAGACTAGCGGGCACGAGCAGTACTTC. It is translated as CASSPKTSGHEQYF.

The genes are TRBV9 and TRBJ1-1; D gene uncertain. The CDR3 has 13 amino acids. Germline-derived CDR1 and CDR2 are SGDLS and YYNGEE. V was cut by 5 bases and J by 1 base, with 9 bases left in between. CDR3 in amino acids: CASRGGRNTEAFF. The CDR3 DNA is TGTGCCAGCAGGGGAGGGAGGAACACTGAAGCTTTCTTT.

The rearrangement uses TRBV2 and TRBJ2-5; weak D call: TRBD2 (5 bases). The CDR3 extends over 13 amino acids. Germline V lookup: CDR1 SNHLY, CDR2 FYNNEI. Between the trimmed V and J ends, which lost 4 bases and 3 bases, there was a span of 9 bases. The CDR3 loop is CASSGLREETQYF. In nucleotides, the CDR3 is TGTGCCAGCAGTGGACTGCGGGAAGAGACCCAGTACTTC.

J is TRBJ2-5 and V is TRBV25-1, with D maybe TRBD2 (5 bases). The DNA end lines up better with TRBJ2-7; the J call may be wrong. The CDR3 has 13 amino acids. Germline V gene data show CDR1 as MGHDK and CDR2 as SYGVNS. In DNA form, the CDR3 reads TGTGCCAGCAGTCGCGCGGGCTCCTACGAGCAGTACTTC. This translates into CASSRAGSYEQYF.

The chain is built from TRBV6-5 and TRBJ2-1; D is uncertain. Germline V gene data show CDR1 as MNHEY and CDR2 as SVGAGI. There are 14 residues in the CDR3. The ends were cut back, 5 bases at V and 8 bases at J, with 16 bases in the middle. CDR3 amino acids: CASSDRPAGDEQFF. CDR3 nucleotides: TGTGCCAGCAGTGACCGGCCAGCAGGCGATGAGCAGTTCTTC.

The chain recombines TRBV6-1 with TRBJ2-7; 12 nucleotides match TRBD2. V trimming: 7 bases; J trimming: 4 bases; junction bases outside the gene matches: 8. CDR1 MNHNS and CDR2 SASEGT come from the germline V gene. The CDR3 covers 15 residues. The CDR3 DNA reads TGTGCCAGCACCACGGTGACTAGCGGGGGTTACGAGCAGTACTTC. Translated: CASTTVTSGGYEQYF.

The V gene is TRBV11-2, the J gene TRBJ2-7, with 7 bases identical to TRBD1. J lost 3 bases, V lost 7 bases, and 6 bases had no gene match. CDR1 SGHAT and CDR2 FQNNGV come from the germline V gene. The CDR3 runs 13 residues. CDR3 in DNA: TGTGCCAGCAAGGGGACAGTAGGCTACGAGCAGTACTTC. Its protein is CASKGTVGYEQYF.

The gene calls are TRBV18 and TRBJ1-1; the match to TRBD1 covers 9 bases. Germline CDR1 is KGHSH and CDR2 is LQKENI. CDR3 length: 14 residues. V dropped 6 bases and J dropped 4; count of bases not matched to a gene: 6. CDR3 in amino acids: CASSRQGQGTEAFF. In DNA, the CDR3 is TGTGCCAGCTCCAGACAGGGACAGGGCACTGAAGCTTTCTTT.

The V gene is TRBV30, the J gene TRBJ1-1, with 7 bases fitting TRBD1. Losses at the gene ends were 5 bases for V and 4 bases for J; bases not matched to a gene: 7. The V gene's germline CDR1 is GTSNPN and CDR2 SVGIG (reference sequence). The CDR3 loop spans 13 amino acids. The CDR3 DNA is TGTGCCTGGGCCCGCAGGGGGAGCACTGAAGCTTTCTTT. Translated, it gives CAWARRGSTEAFF.

This chain joins TRBV2 and TRBJ2-3; 7 bases align to TRBD1. After removal of 3 bases from V and 5 bases from J, the junction contained 5 bases not matched to a gene. CDR3 length: 14 amino acids. The V gene's germline CDR1 is SNHLY and CDR2 FYNNEI. CDR3: CASSDRTGEDTQYF. The DNA of the CDR3 is TGTGCCAGCAGTGACCGGACAGGCGAAGATACGCAGTATTTT.

V is TRBV28 and J is TRBJ1-1, with D uncertain. Germline lookup yields CDR1 MDHEN and CDR2 SYDVKM. This CDR3 region has 10 residues. Trimming took 6 bases from V and 4 from J, leaving 3 bases between them. The CDR3 bases are TGTGCCAGCAGCCGCACTGAAGCTTTCTTT. It yields the protein CASSRTEAFF.

The chain joins TRBV11-2 to TRBJ2-3; 11 bases fit TRBD1. V lost 5 bases to trimming and J lost 4 bases; unmatched junction nucleotides: 14. CDR1 and CDR2 from the germline V gene are SGHAT and FQNNGV. The CDR3 is made up of 18 amino acids. DNA of the CDR3: TGTGCCAGCAGCCTCGGACAGGGGGCGGCGATAGTAGCAGATACGCAGTATTTT. It yields the protein CASSLGQGAAIVADTQYF. The full variable domain, with the rest looked up from reference TRBV11-2 and TRBJ2-3, is EAGVAQSPRYKIIEKRQSVAFWCNPISGHATLYWYQQILGQGPKLLIQFQNNGVVDDSQLPKDRFSAERLKGVDSTLKIQPAKLEDSAVYLCASSLGQGAAIVADTQYFGPGTRLTVL.

The rearrangement uses TRBV28 and TRBJ2-7; TRBD2 matches at 10 bases. After removal of 2 bases from V and 7 bases from J, the junction contained 14 bases not matched to a gene. Germline V gene data show CDR1 as MDHEN and CDR2 as SYDVKM. CDR3 length: 17 residues. Here the CDR3 reads CASSLPPGSGRAGEQYF. DNA for the CDR3: TGTGCCAGCAGTTTACCTCCGGGGAGCGGGAGGGCTGGGGAGCAGTACTTC.

The chain recombines TRBV10-2 with TRBJ2-3; 13 positions match TRBD2. Looked up from germline, CDR1 is WSHSY and CDR2 is SAAADI. The CDR3 loop spans 16 amino acids. The V segment lost 3 bases and the J segment 6 bases; nucleotides outside the gene matches: 6. This CDR3 is CASSDPGLAGADTQYF. CDR3 sequence (DNA): TGCGCCAGCAGTGACCCTGGACTAGCGGGAGCTGATACGCAGTATTTT.

The V and J genes are TRBV4-3 and TRBJ1-2, with 10 bases fitting TRBD1. CDR3 size: 16 residues. V shed 0 bases, J shed 7 bases, and the junction held 8 bases outside the gene matches. CDR1 LGHNA and CDR2 YSLEER come from the germline V gene. The CDR3 DNA reads TGCGCCAGCAGCCAAGATAGGACAGGGGGTGGAACTGGCTACACCTTC. Encoded protein: CASSQDRTGGGTGYTF.

This clone appeared once. The V call is TRBV30, the J call TRBJ1-6; TRBD1 is a possible D gene (6 bases). Trimming left V 3 bases short and J 7 bases short, with 16 bases between. The CDR3 runs 15 residues. CDR1 GTSNPN and CDR2 SVGIG come from the germline V gene (reference sequence). CDR3 sequence reads: CAWSGRTGLNSPLHF. The CDR3 DNA reads TGTGCCTGGAGCGGACGAACAGGGCTAAATTCACCCCTCCACTTT. Based on the CDR3 plus reference TRBV30 and TRBJ1-6, the full variable domain is SQTIHQWPATLVQPVGSPLSLECTVEGTSNPNLYWYRQAAGRGLQLLFYSVGIGQISSEVPQNLSASRPQDRQFILSSKKLLLSDSGFYLCAWSGRTGLNSPLHFGNGTRLTVT.

The J gene is TRBJ2-7, the V gene TRBV28; D possibly corresponds to TRBD2 (5 bases). This CDR3 region has 14 residues. Germline V gene lookup returns CDR1 MDHEN and CDR2 SYDVKM. V gave up 6 bases and J gave up 1 base, with 13 bases separating them. Here the CDR3 DNA reads TGTGCCAGCAGGGGGAGCCTTAATTCCTACGAGCAGTACTTC. This sequence encodes CASRGSLNSYEQYF. Together with reference TRBV28 and TRBJ2-7, the CDR3 gives the full variable domain: DVKVTQSSRYLVKRTGEKVFLECVQDMDHENMFWYRQDPGLGLRLIYFSYDVKMKEKGDIPEGYSVSREKKERFSLILESASTNQTSMYLCASRGSLNSYEQYFGPGTRLTVT.

The table lists this clone with a few counts. The chain joins TRBV5-6 to TRBJ2-1; tentatively, D is TRBD2 (5 bases). Trimming stripped 0 bases from V and 0 bases from J, with 16 bases between. Germline V gene data show CDR1 as SGHDT and CDR2 as YYEEEE. CDR3 length: 18 amino acids. CDR3 in amino acids: CASSLEVGGPSSYNEQFF. CDR3 nucleotides: TGTGCCAGCAGCTTGGAGGTTGGCGGGCCAAGCTCCTACAATGAGCAGTTCTTC.

In this sample, this clone turned up a few times. This chain joins TRBV29-1 and TRBJ1-2; D remains ambiguous. The length of the CDR3 is 9 residues. CDR1 and CDR2 from the germline V gene are SQVTM and ANQGSEA. The V and J ends lost 4 bases and 10 bases respectively, with 7 bases between them. The CDR3 region has the DNA TGCAGCGTTGCGGTAGACTACACCTTC. Its translation: CSVAVDYTF.

The V gene is TRBV6-1, the J gene TRBJ1-5; TRBD1 might be the D (6 bases). V lost 3 bases, J lost 2 bases, and 17 bases lay in between. Germline V gene data show CDR1 as MNHNS and CDR2 as SASEGT. This CDR3 region has 17 residues. CDR3 DNA sequence: TGTGCCAGCAGTGAGACACGGTGGGGGCCGGGCAATCAGCCCCAGCATTTT. Translated, it gives CASSETRWGPGNQPQHF.